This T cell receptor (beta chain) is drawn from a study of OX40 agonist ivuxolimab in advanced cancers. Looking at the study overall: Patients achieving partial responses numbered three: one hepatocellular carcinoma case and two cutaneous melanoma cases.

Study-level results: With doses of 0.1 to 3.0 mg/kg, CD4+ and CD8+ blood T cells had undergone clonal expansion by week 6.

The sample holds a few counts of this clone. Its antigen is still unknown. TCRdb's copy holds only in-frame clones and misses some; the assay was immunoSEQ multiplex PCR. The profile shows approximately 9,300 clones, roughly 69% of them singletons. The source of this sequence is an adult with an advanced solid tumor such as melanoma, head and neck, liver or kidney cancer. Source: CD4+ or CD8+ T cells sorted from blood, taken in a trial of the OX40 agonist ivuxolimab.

CDR3 amino acids: CASSLTSGRLAEQFF. The CDR3 DNA is TGTGCCAGCAGCTTAACTAGCGGGAGGCTGGCGGAGCAGTTCTTC. V gene TRBV7-9 combines with J gene TRBJ2-1; the match to TRBD2 covers 12 bases. The CDR3 totals 15 residues. Germline lookup yields CDR1 SEHNR and CDR2 FQNEAQ (reference sequence). V was clipped by 2 bases and J by 10 bases; unmatched bases: 6.